The clone carrying this T cell receptor beta chain occurred a few times. Its target is not known. The record originates from a study of cytomegalovirus exposure and HLA in healthy donors. General observations from the study: With DRB1 most and HLA-C fewest, TCR association rates differed between HLA loci in a later analysis.

The germline V gene has CDR1 SNHLY and CDR2 FYNNEI. This CDR3 spans 12 amino acids. V was trimmed by 6 bases and J by 7 bases, leaving 12 bases between them. The PCR ran on 60 Vbeta and 13 Jbeta primers. Sequencing was performed with immunoSEQ multiplex PCR; in TCRdb, only in-frame clones are kept and a portion is missing. The repertoire holds 150,000 to 200,000 clones, roughly four fifths seen once, with 1.5% to 2% in the top ten. This clonotype was obtained from a woman younger than 30 in good health and CMV-seronegative. The chain is built from TRBV2 and TRBJ1-1; D not certain. The sequenced material came from PBMCs. The CDR3 here is CASRAARGEAFF. Written as DNA, the CDR3 is TGTGCCAGCAGGGCCGCTCGGGGTGAAGCTTTCTTT.